A selection of T cell receptor beta chains follows, all from one sample in a study of blood T cell repertoires in COVID-19. This table comes from immunoSEQ multiplex PCR, and its TCRdb copy is limited to in-frame clones, with some not included. The table shows hundreds of thousands of clones, with around four fifths occurring only once. The sample consisted of peripheral blood. The receptors were sampled from a woman older than 75 with active or convalescent COVID-19. The conserved cysteine and the conserved F or W are not part of the CDR3 here.

>TRBJ2-7|TRBV11-2
ASSPRGAAPYEQY
>TRBJ1-4|TRBV5-4
ASSTDRGHTNEKLF
>TRBJ1-1|TRBV11-2
ASSSPGTGGTEAF
>TRBJ2-7|TRBV30
AWSRDITYEQY
>TRBJ2-3|TRBV2
ASSVAYTDTQY
>TRBJ1-3|TRBV7-2
ASSSDRVGGNTIY
>TRBJ2-2|TRBV7-3
ASGPRNTGELF
>TRBJ2-7|TRBV7-2
ASSLLGQGASEQY
>TRBJ2-5|TRBV6-5
ATASGIEETQY
>TRBJ2-3|TRBV11-2
ASRSKGALLGTDTQY
>TRBJ2-3|TRBV6-2/TRBV6-3
ASSYLGQLNTQY
>TRBJ1-2|TRBV9
ASSPMDSSKGYT
>TRBJ1-6|TRBV5-4
ASSPGNGQGDSPLH
>TRBJ2-3|TRBV5-1
ASSLVGTDTQY
>TRBJ1-1|TRBV7-2
ASSITGGVTEAF
>TRBJ1-2|TRBV7-9
ASSLAGSYGYT
>TRBJ2-3|TRBV12-5
ASGPDRASSTDTQY
>TRBJ2-7|TRBV24-1
ASPRGDGEQY
>TRBJ1-4|TRBV28
ASSFRTGGQLEKLF
>TRBJ2-1|TRBV5-1
ASSLPSNEQF
>TRBJ2-3|TRBV29-1
SAPYGGTGADTQY
>TRBJ2-5|TRBV19
ASSITPTGQETQY
>TRBJ2-4|TRBV29-1
SVKTGEYGIQY
>TRBJ1-1|TRBV7-3
ASSLTTDRGTEAF
>TRBJ1-1|TRBV6-5
ASRSREGVTEAF
>TRBJ1-2|TRBV29-1
SVSDRGAVNYGYT
>TRBJ2-1|TRBV5-1
ASSPAGGLHYNEQF
>TRBJ2-3|TRBV28
ASSPPGTIPYTQY
>TRBJ1-5|TRBV7-2
ASSLVLQNNQPQH
>TRBJ2-3|TRBV7-3
ASSRDFNTDTQY
>TRBJ1-2|TRBV21-1
ASSAVRQYHYGYT
>TRBJ1-2|TRBV19
ASRILGGYT
>TRBJ2-5|TRBV12-3/TRBV12-4
ASSFGGPGTQY
>TRBJ1-6|TRBV6-5
ASSRTGQGSPLH
>TRBJ1-1|TRBV7-9
ASSFRVGTEAF
>TRBJ2-1|TRBV15
ATSGLAGRLSSYNEQF
>TRBJ2-1|TRBV6-2/TRBV6-3
ASSTLAVALSYNEQF
>TRBJ2-7|TRBV6-2/TRBV6-3
ASSSPRGEQY
>TRBJ1-2|TRBV28
ASSFRDRRTGYGYT
>TRBJ1-1|TRBV10-3
AISESGATEAF
>TRBJ2-5|TRBV28
ASSFGNPWETQY
>TRBJ2-7|TRBV5-4
ASSSRQGGAHEQY
>TRBJ2-3|TRBV2
ASSVLDTQY
>TRBJ2-5|TRBV5-1
ASSLSTRRETQY
>TRBJ2-7|TRBV28
ASSLAGASRGEQY
>TRBJ1-6|TRBV21-1
ASSLRGDHRGNNSPLH